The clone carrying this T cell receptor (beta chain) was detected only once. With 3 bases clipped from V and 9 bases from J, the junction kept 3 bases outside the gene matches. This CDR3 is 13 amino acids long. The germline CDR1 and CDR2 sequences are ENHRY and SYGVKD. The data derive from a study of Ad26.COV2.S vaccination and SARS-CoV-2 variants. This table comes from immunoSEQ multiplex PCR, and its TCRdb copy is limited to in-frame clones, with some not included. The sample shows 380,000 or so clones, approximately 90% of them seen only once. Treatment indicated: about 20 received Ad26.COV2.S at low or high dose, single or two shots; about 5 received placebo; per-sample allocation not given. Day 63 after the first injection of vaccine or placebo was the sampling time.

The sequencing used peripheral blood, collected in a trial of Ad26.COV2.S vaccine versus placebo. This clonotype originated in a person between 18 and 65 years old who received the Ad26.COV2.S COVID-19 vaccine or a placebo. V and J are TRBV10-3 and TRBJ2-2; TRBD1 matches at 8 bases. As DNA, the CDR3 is TGTGCCATCAGTGACAGGGGGCAGAGGGAGCTGTTTTTT. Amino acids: CAISDRGQRELFF.